What follows are 10 T cell receptor beta chains derived from one specimen sequenced in a study of cytomegalovirus exposure and HLA in healthy donors. The PCR ran on 60 Vbeta and 13 Jbeta primers. Clones were sequenced by immunoSEQ multiplex PCR, and TCRdb holds only the in-frame ones, with some missing. This table holds about 190,000 clones, about 80% found once. Sequenced: PBMCs. All receptors derive from a woman between 18 and 29 years old in good health and CMV-seropositive.

The chain carries TRBV6-5 and TRBJ1-4; TRBD1 is a possible D gene (6 bases). V was trimmed by 0 bases and J by 8 bases, leaving 16 bases between them. Germline V CDR1 and CDR2: MNHEY, SVGAGI. CDR3 length: 16 amino acids. CDR3 sequence (DNA): TGTGCCAGCAGTTACTCGAGTCTGGGGGCGGTGGAAAAACTGTTTTTT. This translates into CASSYSSLGAVEKLFF.

The V and J genes are TRBV6-4 and TRBJ1-1; D unresolved. Trimming removed 6 bases at V and 4 bases at J, with 12 bases between. The germline V gene encodes CDR1 MRHNA and CDR2 SNTAGT. This CDR3 is 13 amino acids long. The CDR3 region is CASSREEGTEAFF. Written as DNA, the CDR3 is TGTGCCAGCAGCCGCGAGGAGGGCACTGAAGCTTTCTTT.

This chain uses TRBV5-4 with TRBJ2-3, with D perhaps TRBD2 (7 bases). Germline V lookup: CDR1 SGHNT, CDR2 YYREEE (reference sequence). The CDR3 runs to 14 residues. Trimming shortened V by 3 bases and J by 6 bases, and 14 bases separated the two germline ends. CDR3 sequence reads: CASSSSGGRDTQYF. As DNA, the CDR3 is TGTGCCAGCAGCTCGTCGGGGGGCAGGGATACGCAGTATTTT.

The CDR3 nucleotides read TGTGCCATCAGTGAGTCTACAGGTCCGTATACGCAGTATTTT. The encoded protein is CAISESTGPYTQYF. The chain couples TRBV10-3 to TRBJ2-3, with D possibly TRBD1 on 5 matching bases. CDR1 and CDR2 (germline): ENHRY, SYGVKD. The CDR3 runs 14 residues. Trimming stripped 0 bases from V and 7 bases from J, with 11 bases between.

This chain uses TRBV19 with TRBJ2-7; 8 nucleotides align to TRBD1. Per germline, CDR1 LNHDA and CDR2 SQIVND (reference sequence). This CDR3 region has 14 residues. Unmatched junction bases numbered 6, after V lost 3 bases and J lost 5 bases. CDR3 in DNA: TGTGCCAGTAGTATGACAGGGGATAGAAACGAGCAGTACTTC. Its protein is CASSMTGDRNEQYF.

The chain is built from TRBV6-1 and TRBJ2-2; 11 positions agree with TRBD1. V trimming: 6 bases; J trimming: 4 bases; junction bases outside the gene matches: 4. Germline CDR1 MNHNS, CDR2 SASEGT. There are 15 residues in the CDR3. CDR3 DNA sequence: TGTGCCAGCAGAACCGGGACAGGGGGCACCGGGGAGCTGTTTTTT. Translating gives CASRTGTGGTGELFF.

The chain joins TRBV6-6 to TRBJ2-7; 7 nucleotides align to TRBD1. V was clipped by 5 bases and J by 4 bases; unmatched bases: 2. Germline V CDR1 and CDR2: MNHNY, SVGAGI (reference sequence). The CDR3 totals 12 residues. The CDR3 nucleotides are TGTGCCAGCAGTGACAGGGCATACGAGCAGTACTTC. The encoded protein is CASSDRAYEQYF.

The rearrangement joins TRBV7-2 to TRBJ2-1, with D possibly being TRBD1 (6 bases). This CDR3 has 14 amino acids. The V and J ends lost 4 bases and 8 bases respectively, with 15 bases between them. The V gene's germline CDR1 is SGHTA and CDR2 FQGNSA. CDR3 DNA: TGTGCCAGCAGCTCAGGGGTAGGGGCCCATGAGCAGTTCTTC. Its translation is CASSSGVGAHEQFF.

The rearrangement uses TRBV7-9 and TRBJ1-2, with 8 positions matching TRBD1. Germline V gene lookup returns CDR1 SEHNR and CDR2 FQNEAQ (reference sequence). V gave up 5 bases and J gave up 4 bases; unmatched junction bases: 6. The CDR3 extends over 14 amino acids. CDR3 protein: CASSQTTGAYGYTF. In nucleotides, the CDR3 is TGTGCCAGCAGCCAGACGACAGGGGCCTATGGCTACACCTTC. Based on the CDR3 plus reference TRBV7-9 and TRBJ1-2, the full variable domain is DTGVSQNPRHKITKRGQNVTFRCDPISEHNRLYWYRQTLGQGPEFLTYFQNEAQLEKSRLLSDRFSAERPKGSFSTLEIQRTEQGDSAMYLCASSQTTGAYGYTFGSGTRLTVV.

The chain uses TRBV4-1 and TRBJ2-2; 9 bases are a match to TRBD1. Unmatched junction bases numbered 4, after V lost 1 base and J lost 7 bases. Germline V CDR1 and CDR2: MGHRA, YSYEKL. The CDR3 has 15 amino acids. The CDR3 loop reads CASSQGDRVRGELFF. The CDR3 DNA reads TGCGCCAGCAGCCAAGGGGACAGGGTACGCGGGGAGCTGTTTTTT.